This T cell receptor beta chain was recorded in a study of blood T cell repertoires in COVID-19. V was trimmed by 0 bases and J by 0 bases, leaving 6 bases between them. The CDR3 has 14 amino acids. Germline V gene sequence: CDR1 GTSNPN, CDR2 SVGIG (reference sequence). Produced via immunoSEQ multiplex PCR; TCRdb's table is partial and in-frame only. The table lists about 260,000 clones, 90% of them singletons. This TCR was sampled from a man aged 50-59 years who had been exposed to COVID-19. V and J are TRBV30 and TRBJ1-5; D is uncertain. Sequenced material: PBMCs or T cells enriched from blood (not recorded which). Written as DNA, the CDR3 is TGTGCCTGGAGTGTAATAGATAGCAATCAGCCCCAGCATTTT. Its protein product is CAWSVIDSNQPQHF.